This TCR beta chain derives from a study of CD8 T cells in ankylosing spondylitis. As for this clonotype: What it binds is unknown.

Library preparation for TCR beta used quantitative 5'-RACE with molecular barcodes. TCRdb passed the 5' RACE reads through MiXCR, listing each CDR3 protein once. The sample carries 670,000 or so distinct CDR3 sequences, 15% to 20% recorded once. The CDR3 runs 14 residues. The germline gives CDR1 SGHVS, CDR2 FQNEAQ. V lost 2 bases and J 2 bases, leaving 8 bases between the germline ends. Study-level points and caveats: Matched ankylosing spondylitis synovial fluid reportedly showed significant enrichment of disease-linked clones. Fewer than 10 highly homologous variants made up a TCR beta motif that seemed to typify ankylosing spondylitis blood.

This chain links TRBV7-8 with TRBJ2-3; D gene ambiguous. Input material: blood, either unsorted or a sorted T cell fraction (not recorded which). This receptor was identified in a male donor with ankylosing spondylitis. CDR3 bases: TGTGCCAGCAGCTTACCGTACTCCACAGATACGCAGTATTTT. Amino acids: CASSLPYSTDTQYF.